This section outlines one T cell receptor beta chain sequence together with its context. Its specificity is not known. For the second PCR, which ran for roughly 6 to 11 cycles, a sample-barcoded 5' primer and a J-beta primer mix were used. Every sample gave at least 2.5 million paired-end reads containing CDR3. Each CDR3 protein gets one entry after TCRdb re-called the 5' RACE reads with MiXCR. Here the sample spans about 640,000 distinct CDR3 sequences, 58% being singletons. CDR3 size: 13 residues. The germline CDR1 and CDR2 sequences are DFQATT and SNEGSKA (reference sequence). This sample stems from a study of blood T cells in healthy people across ages. Whole-study results and caveats: Per million T cells, the diversity of TCR beta decreased roughly linearly as age advanced.

V gene TRBV20-1 combines with J gene TRBJ2-4, with TRBD2 matching 7 bases. The DNA end favors TRBJ2-5, so the J call may be wrong. Sequenced input: blood. The source of this sequence is a man aged 55 to 70 in good health. Written as DNA, the CDR3 is TGCAGTGCCGGCGGGGGATTGAAAGAGACCCAGTACTTC. Its protein product is CSAGGGLKETQYF.